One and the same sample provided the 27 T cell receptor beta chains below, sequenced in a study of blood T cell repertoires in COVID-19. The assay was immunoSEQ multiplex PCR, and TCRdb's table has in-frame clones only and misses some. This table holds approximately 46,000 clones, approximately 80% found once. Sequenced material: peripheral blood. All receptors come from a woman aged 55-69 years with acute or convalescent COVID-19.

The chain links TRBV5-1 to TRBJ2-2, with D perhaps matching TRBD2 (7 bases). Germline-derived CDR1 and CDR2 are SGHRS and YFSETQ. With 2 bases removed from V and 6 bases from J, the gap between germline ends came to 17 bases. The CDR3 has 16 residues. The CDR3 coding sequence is TGCGCCAGCAGCTTCCCTCGGGGGGCTCTTGCCGGGGAGCTGTTTTTT. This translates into CASSFPRGALAGELFF.

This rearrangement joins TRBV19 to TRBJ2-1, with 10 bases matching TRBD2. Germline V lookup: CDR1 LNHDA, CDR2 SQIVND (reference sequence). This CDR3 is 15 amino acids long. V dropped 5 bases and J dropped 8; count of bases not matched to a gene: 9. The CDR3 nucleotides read TGTGCCAGTAGTTGGAGCGGGAGGGCCGTTGATGAGCAGTTCTTC. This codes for CASSWSGRAVDEQFF.

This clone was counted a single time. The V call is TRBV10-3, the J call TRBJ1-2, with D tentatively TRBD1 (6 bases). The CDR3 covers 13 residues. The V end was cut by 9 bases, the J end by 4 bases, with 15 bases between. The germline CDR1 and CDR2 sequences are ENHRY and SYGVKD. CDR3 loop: CAMSGTTSYGYTF. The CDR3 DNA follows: TGTGCCATGAGCGGGACAACGAGCTATGGCTACACCTTC.

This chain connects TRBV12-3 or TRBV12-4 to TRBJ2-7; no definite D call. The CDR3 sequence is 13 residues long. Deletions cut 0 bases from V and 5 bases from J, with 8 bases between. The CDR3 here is CASSLAHDNEQYF. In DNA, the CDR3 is TGTGCCAGCAGTTTAGCACACGATAACGAGCAGTACTTC.

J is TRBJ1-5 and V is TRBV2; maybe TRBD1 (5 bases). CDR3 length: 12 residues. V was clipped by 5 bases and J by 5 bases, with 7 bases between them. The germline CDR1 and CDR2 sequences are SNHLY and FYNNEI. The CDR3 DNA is TGTGCCAGCAGTTGGGGCTATCAGCCCCAGCATTTT. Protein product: CASSWGYQPQHF.

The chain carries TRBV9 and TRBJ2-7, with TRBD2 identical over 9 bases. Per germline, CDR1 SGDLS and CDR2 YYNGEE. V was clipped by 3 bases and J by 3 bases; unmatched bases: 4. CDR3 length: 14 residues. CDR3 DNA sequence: TGTGCCAGCAGCGCCGGGACTAGCCTCTACGAGCAGTACTTC. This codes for CASSAGTSLYEQYF.

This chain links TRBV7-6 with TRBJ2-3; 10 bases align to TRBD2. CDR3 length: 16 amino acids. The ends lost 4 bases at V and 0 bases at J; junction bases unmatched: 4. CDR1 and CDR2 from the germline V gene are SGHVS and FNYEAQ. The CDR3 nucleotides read TGTGCCAGCAGCTCCGGGACTAGCGTGAGCACAGATACGCAGTATTTT. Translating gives CASSSGTSVSTDTQYF.

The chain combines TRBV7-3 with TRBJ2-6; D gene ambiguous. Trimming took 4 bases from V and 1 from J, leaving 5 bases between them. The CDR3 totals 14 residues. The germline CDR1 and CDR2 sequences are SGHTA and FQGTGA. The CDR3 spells CASSSSSGANVLTF. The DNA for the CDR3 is TGTGCCAGCAGCTCGAGTTCTGGGGCCAACGTCCTGACTTTC.

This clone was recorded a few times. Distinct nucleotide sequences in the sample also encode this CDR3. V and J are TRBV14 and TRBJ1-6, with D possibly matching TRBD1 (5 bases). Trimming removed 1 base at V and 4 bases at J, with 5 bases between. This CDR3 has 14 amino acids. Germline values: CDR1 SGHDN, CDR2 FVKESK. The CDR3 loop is CASSQGQYNSPLHF. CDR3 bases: TGTGCCAGCAGCCAAGGACAGTATAATTCACCCCTCCACTTT.

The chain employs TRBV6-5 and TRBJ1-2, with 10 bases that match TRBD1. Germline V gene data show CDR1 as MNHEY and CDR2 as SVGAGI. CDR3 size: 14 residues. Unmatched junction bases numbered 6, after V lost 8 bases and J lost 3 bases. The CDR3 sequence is CASGDRGQYYGYTF. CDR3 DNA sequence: TGTGCCAGCGGCGACAGGGGGCAGTACTATGGCTACACCTTC.

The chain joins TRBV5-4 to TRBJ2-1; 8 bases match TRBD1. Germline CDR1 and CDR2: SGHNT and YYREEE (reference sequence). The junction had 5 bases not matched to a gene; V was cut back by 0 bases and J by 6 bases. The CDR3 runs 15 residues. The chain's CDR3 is CASSLAQGAGNEQFF. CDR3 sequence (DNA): TGTGCCAGCAGCTTGGCTCAGGGGGCAGGCAATGAGCAGTTCTTC.

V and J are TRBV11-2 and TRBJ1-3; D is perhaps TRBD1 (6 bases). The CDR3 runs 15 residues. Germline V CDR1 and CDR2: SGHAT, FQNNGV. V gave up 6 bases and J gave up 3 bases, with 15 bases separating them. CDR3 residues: CASRDLRGSGNTIYF. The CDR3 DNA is TGTGCCAGCAGAGATCTCAGGGGAAGTGGAAACACCATATATTTT.

This CDR3 reads CASRVTGDYETQYF. In DNA form, the CDR3 reads TGTGCCAGCAGGGTGACAGGGGACTACGAGACCCAGTACTTC. The chain uses TRBV9 and TRBJ2-5; the D gene is possibly TRBD1 (8 bases). Trimming removed 5 bases at V and 5 bases at J, with 16 bases between. CDR1 and CDR2 (germline): SGDLS, YYNGEE. The CDR3 runs 14 residues.

The CDR3 DNA reads as TGTGCCAGCAGCAGGGGAGCTAATCAGCCCCAGCATTTT. Translated: CASSRGANQPQHF. V and J are TRBV12-3 or TRBV12-4 and TRBJ1-5, with D maybe TRBD1 (6 bases). V gave up 6 bases and J gave up 4 bases, with 10 bases separating them. This CDR3 is 13 amino acids long.

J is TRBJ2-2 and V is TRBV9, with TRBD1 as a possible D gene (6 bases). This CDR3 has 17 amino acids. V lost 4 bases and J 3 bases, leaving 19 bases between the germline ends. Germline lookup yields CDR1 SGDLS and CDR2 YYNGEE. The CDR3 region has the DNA TGTGCCAGCAGCTCAGGACCGGGACAAACTTACACCGGGGAGCTGTTTTTT. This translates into CASSSGPGQTYTGELFF.

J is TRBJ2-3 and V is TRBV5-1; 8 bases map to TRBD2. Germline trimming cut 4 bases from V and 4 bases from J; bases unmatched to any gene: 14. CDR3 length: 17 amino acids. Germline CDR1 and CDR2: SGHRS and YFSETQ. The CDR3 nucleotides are TGCGCCAGCAGCCTCCAGGAGGTAGCGGGGTTTTCAGATACGCAGTATTTT. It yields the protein CASSLQEVAGFSDTQYF.

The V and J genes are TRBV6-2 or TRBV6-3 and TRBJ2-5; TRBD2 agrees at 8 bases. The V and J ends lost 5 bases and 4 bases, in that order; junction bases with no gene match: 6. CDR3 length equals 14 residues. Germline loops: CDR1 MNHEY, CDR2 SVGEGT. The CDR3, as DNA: TGTGCCAGCAGTAACGGGAGGGGAAGAGAGACCCAGTACTTC. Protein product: CASSNGRGRETQYF.

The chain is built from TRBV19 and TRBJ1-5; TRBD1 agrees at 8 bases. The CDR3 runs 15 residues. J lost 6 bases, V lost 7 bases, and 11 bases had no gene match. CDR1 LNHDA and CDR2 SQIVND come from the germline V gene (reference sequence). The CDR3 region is CASTYGTGGGQPQHF. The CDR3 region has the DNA TGTGCCAGTACGTATGGAACAGGGGGTGGTCAGCCCCAGCATTTT.

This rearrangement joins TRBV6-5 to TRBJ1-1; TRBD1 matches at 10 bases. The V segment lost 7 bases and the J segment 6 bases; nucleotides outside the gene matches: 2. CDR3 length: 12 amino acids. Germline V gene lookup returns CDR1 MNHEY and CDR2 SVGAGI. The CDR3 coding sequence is TGTGCCAGCAAAGGGACAGGGGCTGAAGCTTTCTTT. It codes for CASKGTGAEAFF.

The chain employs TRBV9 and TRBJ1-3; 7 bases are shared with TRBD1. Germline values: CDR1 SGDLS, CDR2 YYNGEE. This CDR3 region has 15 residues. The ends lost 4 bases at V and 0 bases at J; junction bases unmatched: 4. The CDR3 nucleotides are TGTGCCAGCAGCCCGACAGGGCTCTCTGGAAACACCATATATTTT. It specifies CASSPTGLSGNTIYF.

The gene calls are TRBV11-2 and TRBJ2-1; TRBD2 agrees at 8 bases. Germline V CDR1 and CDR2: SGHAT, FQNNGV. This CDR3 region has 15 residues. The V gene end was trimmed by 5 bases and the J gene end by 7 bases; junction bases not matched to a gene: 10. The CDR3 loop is CASSISGTIQNEQFF. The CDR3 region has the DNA TGTGCCAGCAGCATTAGCGGGACCATCCAAAATGAGCAGTTCTTC.

The CDR3 region has the DNA TGTGCCAGTAGTCCCGGACAGGGGACAGGTAACTATGGCTACACCTTC. Translating it yields CASSPGQGTGNYGYTF. This rearrangement joins TRBV19 to TRBJ1-2, with TRBD1 matching over 9 bases. The CDR3 spans 16 residues. Germline CDR1 is LNHDA and CDR2 is SQIVND (reference sequence). J gave up 1 base and V 5 bases, and 8 bases lay outside the gene matches.

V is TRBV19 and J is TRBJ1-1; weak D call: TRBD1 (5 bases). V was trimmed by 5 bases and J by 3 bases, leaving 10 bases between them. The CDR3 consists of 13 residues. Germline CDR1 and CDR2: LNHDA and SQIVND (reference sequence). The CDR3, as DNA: TGTGCCAGTAGTGTTAAAGGGGACACTGAAGCTTTCTTT. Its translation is CASSVKGDTEAFF.

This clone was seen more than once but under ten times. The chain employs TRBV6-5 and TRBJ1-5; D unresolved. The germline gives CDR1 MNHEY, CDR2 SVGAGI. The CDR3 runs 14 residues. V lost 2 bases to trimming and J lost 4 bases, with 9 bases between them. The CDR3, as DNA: TGTGCCAGCAGTTACGGGCCGCTAAATCAGCCCCAGCATTTT. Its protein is CASSYGPLNQPQHF.

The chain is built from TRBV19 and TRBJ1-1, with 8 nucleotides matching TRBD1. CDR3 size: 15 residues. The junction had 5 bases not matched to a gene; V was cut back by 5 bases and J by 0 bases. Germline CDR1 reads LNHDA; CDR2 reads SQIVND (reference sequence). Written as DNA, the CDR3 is TGTGCCAGTAGTTCTCACAGGGGGTTGAACACTGAAGCTTTCTTT. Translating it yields CASSSHRGLNTEAFF.

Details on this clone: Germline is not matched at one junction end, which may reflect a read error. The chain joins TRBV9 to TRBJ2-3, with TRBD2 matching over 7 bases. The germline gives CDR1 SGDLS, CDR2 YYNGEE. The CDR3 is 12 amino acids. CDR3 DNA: TGCGGGGGGACCCTGGGGGGAGATACGCAGTATTTT. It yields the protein CGGTLGGDTQYF.

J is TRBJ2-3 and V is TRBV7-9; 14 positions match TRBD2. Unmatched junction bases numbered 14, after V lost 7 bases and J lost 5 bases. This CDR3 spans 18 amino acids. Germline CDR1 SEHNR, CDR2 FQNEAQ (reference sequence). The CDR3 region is CASIQTSGGVRIGDTQYF. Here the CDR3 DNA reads TGTGCCAGCATCCAGACTAGCGGGGGGGTCCGGATCGGAGATACGCAGTATTTT.